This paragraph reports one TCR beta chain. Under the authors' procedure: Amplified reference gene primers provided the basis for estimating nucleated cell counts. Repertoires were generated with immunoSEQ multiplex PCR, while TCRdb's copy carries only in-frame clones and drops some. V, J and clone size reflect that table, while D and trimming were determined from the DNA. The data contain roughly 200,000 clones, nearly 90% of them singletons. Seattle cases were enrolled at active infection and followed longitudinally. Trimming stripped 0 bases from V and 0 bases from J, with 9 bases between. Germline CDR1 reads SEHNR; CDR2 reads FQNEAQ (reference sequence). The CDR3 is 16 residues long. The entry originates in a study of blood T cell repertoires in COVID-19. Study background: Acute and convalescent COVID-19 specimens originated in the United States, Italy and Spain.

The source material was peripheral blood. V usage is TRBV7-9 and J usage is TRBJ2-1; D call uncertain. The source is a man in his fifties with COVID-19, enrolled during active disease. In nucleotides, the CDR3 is TGTGCCAGCAGCTTAGCGGGCAGACACTCCTACAATGAGCAGTTCTTC. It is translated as CASSLAGRHSYNEQFF.